This is a list of T cell receptor beta chains from one sample in a study of blood T cell repertoires in COVID-19. This table comes from immunoSEQ multiplex PCR, and its TCRdb copy is limited to in-frame clones, with some not included. The table has around 330,000 clones, about 92% seen once; the top ten hold 2% to 3%. The sample consisted of PBMCs or T cells enriched from blood (not recorded which). The receptor source for this set is a man between 60 and 70 years old who had recovered from COVID-19. The CDR3 runs from the conserved cysteine through the conserved F or W. Each record gives: V gene, D gene, clone size, J gene, CDR3 protein, CDR3 DNA. D genes are given only for firm matches. A clone size is listed for some rows: how often the clone was seen (once, few, many), or a class if it is expanded.

V gene: TRBV20-1; D gene: TRBD2; clone size: NA; J gene: TRBJ2-1; CDR3 protein: CSASMAGGPKNEQFF; CDR3 DNA: TGCAGTGCTAGTATGGCGGGGGGGCCCAAGAATGAGCAGTTCTTC
V gene: TRBV12-3/TRBV12-4; D gene: NA; clone size: NA; J gene: TRBJ2-7; CDR3 protein: CASSPRGPYEQYF; CDR3 DNA: TGTGCCAGCAGTCCCAGGGGACCCTACGAGCAGTACTTC
V gene: TRBV18; D gene: NA; clone size: NA; J gene: TRBJ2-7; CDR3 protein: CASSTDSYEQYF; CDR3 DNA: TGTGCCAGCTCAACGGACAGCTACGAGCAGTACTTC
V gene: TRBV18; D gene: NA; clone size: NA; J gene: TRBJ2-7; CDR3 protein: CASSPLARVREQYF; CDR3 DNA: TGTGCCAGCTCACCACTAGCTAGAGTTCGCGAGCAGTACTTC
V gene: TRBV3-1/TRBV3-2; D gene: NA; clone size: NA; J gene: TRBJ2-7; CDR3 protein: CASSQGQENYEQYF; CDR3 DNA: TGTGCCAGCAGCCAAGGACAGGAAAACTACGAGCAGTACTTC
V gene: TRBV6-5; D gene: TRBD1; clone size: NA; J gene: TRBJ1-5; CDR3 protein: CASSEGQADQPQHF; CDR3 DNA: TGTGCCAGCAGCGAGGGACAGGCGGATCAGCCCCAGCATTTT
V gene: TRBV12-3/TRBV12-4; D gene: TRBD1; clone size: NA; J gene: TRBJ1-1; CDR3 protein: CASRPDRATEAFF; CDR3 DNA: TGTGCCAGCAGACCTGACAGGGCCACTGAAGCTTTCTTT
V gene: TRBV6-5; D gene: NA; clone size: once; J gene: TRBJ1-1; CDR3 protein: CASSPLQGRNTEAFF; CDR3 DNA: TGTGCCAGCAGTCCACTACAGGGCCGGAACACTGAAGCTTTCTTT
V gene: TRBV7-7; D gene: TRBD1; clone size: NA; J gene: TRBJ2-1; CDR3 protein: CASSFGTGVAEQFF; CDR3 DNA: TGTGCTAGCAGCTTCGGGACAGGGGTTGCTGAGCAGTTCTTC
V gene: TRBV11-2; D gene: NA; clone size: NA; J gene: TRBJ2-1; CDR3 protein: CASSFRNEQFF; CDR3 DNA: TGTGCCAGCAGCTTTCGCAATGAGCAGTTCTTC
V gene: TRBV19; D gene: NA; clone size: once; J gene: TRBJ1-5; CDR3 protein: CASSRRQDSNQPQHF; CDR3 DNA: TGTGCCAGTAGTAGAAGACAGGATAGCAATCAGCCCCAGCATTTT
V gene: TRBV28; D gene: TRBD2; clone size: NA; J gene: TRBJ2-5; CDR3 protein: CASSLGTSGSQETQYF; CDR3 DNA: TGTGCCAGCAGTTTAGGTACTAGCGGGAGCCAAGAGACCCAGTACTTC
V gene: TRBV19; D gene: NA; clone size: NA; J gene: TRBJ1-1; CDR3 protein: CASSSNGVARRVDTEAFF; CDR3 DNA: TGTGCCAGTAGTAGTAATGGTGTCGCACGGCGGGTAGACACTGAAGCTTTCTTT
V gene: TRBV9; D gene: TRBD2; clone size: NA; J gene: TRBJ2-3; CDR3 protein: CASSVGASGYTDTQYF; CDR3 DNA: TGTGCCAGCAGCGTAGGAGCTAGCGGGTACACAGATACGCAGTATTTT
V gene: TRBV27; D gene: NA; clone size: NA; J gene: TRBJ1-5; CDR3 protein: CASSHTYSNQPQHF; CDR3 DNA: TGTGCCAGCAGCCACACATATAGCAATCAGCCCCAGCATTTT
V gene: TRBV18; D gene: TRBD1; clone size: NA; J gene: TRBJ1-6; CDR3 protein: CASSPRTGGSYNSPLHF; CDR3 DNA: TGTGCCAGCTCACCTCGGACAGGGGGCTCCTATAATTCACCCCTCCACTTT
V gene: TRBV5-1; D gene: NA; clone size: NA; J gene: TRBJ1-1; CDR3 protein: CASSLGPENTEAFF; CDR3 DNA: TGCGCCAGCAGCTTGGGGCCCGAAAACACTGAAGCTTTCTTT
V gene: TRBV19; D gene: NA; clone size: NA; J gene: TRBJ2-7; CDR3 protein: CASSPGFTYEQYF; CDR3 DNA: TGTGCCAGTAGCCCAGGATTTACCTACGAGCAGTACTTC
V gene: TRBV27; D gene: TRBD1; clone size: NA; J gene: TRBJ1-2; CDR3 protein: CASSRGTGGGYGYTF; CDR3 DNA: TGTGCCAGCAGCCGCGGGACAGGAGGAGGCTATGGCTACACCTTC
V gene: TRBV6-6; D gene: TRBD1; clone size: NA; J gene: TRBJ2-1; CDR3 protein: CASSYPTGTGGNEQFF; CDR3 DNA: TGTGCCAGCAGTTACCCTACCGGGACAGGGGGCAATGAGCAGTTCTTC
V gene: TRBV11-3; D gene: TRBD1; clone size: NA; J gene: TRBJ2-1; CDR3 protein: CASSRRQGNNEQFF; CDR3 DNA: TGTGCCAGCAGCCGTCGACAGGGAAACAATGAGCAGTTCTTC
V gene: TRBV7-3; D gene: NA; clone size: NA; J gene: TRBJ2-2; CDR3 protein: CASSLGQHTGELFF; CDR3 DNA: TGTGCCAGCAGCTTAGGGCAGCACACCGGGGAGCTGTTTTTT
V gene: TRBV19; D gene: NA; clone size: NA; J gene: TRBJ1-3; CDR3 protein: CASSIQGIAGNTIYF; CDR3 DNA: TGTGCCAGTAGTATTCAGGGGATCGCCGGAAACACCATATATTTT
V gene: TRBV5-4; D gene: NA; clone size: NA; J gene: TRBJ1-6; CDR3 protein: CASRREQNSPLHF; CDR3 DNA: TGTGCCAGCCGCCGGGAACAGAATTCACCCCTCCACTTT